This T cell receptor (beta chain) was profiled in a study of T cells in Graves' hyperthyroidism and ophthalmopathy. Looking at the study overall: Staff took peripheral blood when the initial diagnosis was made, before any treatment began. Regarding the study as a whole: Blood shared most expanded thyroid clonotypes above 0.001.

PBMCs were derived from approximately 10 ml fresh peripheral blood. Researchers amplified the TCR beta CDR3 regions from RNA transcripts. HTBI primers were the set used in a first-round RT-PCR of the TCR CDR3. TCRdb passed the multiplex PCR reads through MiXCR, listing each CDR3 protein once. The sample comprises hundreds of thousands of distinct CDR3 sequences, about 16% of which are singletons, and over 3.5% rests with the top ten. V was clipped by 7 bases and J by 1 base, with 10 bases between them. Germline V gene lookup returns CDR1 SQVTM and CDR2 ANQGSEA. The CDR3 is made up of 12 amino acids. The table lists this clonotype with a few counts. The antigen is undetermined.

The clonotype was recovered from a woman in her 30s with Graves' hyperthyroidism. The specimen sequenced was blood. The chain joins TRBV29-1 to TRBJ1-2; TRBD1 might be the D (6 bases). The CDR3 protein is CSDRQDNYGYTF. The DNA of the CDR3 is TGCAGCGACCGACAGGATAACTATGGCTACACCTTC. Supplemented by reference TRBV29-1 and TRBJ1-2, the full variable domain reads SAVISQKPSRDICQRGTSLTIQCQVDSQVTMMFWYRQQPGQSLTLIATANQGSEATYESGFVIDKFPISRPNLTFSTLTVSNMSPEDSSIYLCSDRQDNYGYTFGSGTRLTVV.